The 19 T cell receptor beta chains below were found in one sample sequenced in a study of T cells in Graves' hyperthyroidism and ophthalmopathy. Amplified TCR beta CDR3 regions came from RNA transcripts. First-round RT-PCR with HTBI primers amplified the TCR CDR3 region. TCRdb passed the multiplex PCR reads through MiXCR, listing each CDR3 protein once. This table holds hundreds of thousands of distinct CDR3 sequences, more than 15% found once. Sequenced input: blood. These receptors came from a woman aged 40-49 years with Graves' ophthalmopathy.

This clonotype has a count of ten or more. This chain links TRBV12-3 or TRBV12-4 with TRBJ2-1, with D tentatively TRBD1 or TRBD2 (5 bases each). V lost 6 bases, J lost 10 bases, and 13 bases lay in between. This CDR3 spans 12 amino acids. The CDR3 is CASSSLGEEQFF. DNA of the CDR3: TGTGCCAGCAGCTCCCTAGGGGAGGAGCAGTTCTTC.

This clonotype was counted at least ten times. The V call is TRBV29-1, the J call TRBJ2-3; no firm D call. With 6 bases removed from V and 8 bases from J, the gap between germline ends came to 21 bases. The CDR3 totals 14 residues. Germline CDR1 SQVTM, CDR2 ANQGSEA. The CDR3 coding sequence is TGCAGCGTGGGCGACGGTTCCTTGTCGGCTACGCAGTATTTT. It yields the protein CSVGDGSLSATQYF.

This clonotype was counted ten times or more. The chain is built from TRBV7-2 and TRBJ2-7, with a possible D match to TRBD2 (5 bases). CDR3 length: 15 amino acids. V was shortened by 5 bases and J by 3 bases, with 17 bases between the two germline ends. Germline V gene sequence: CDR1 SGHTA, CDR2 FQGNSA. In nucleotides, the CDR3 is TGTGCCAGCAGCCGCCGCGTTGGAGGAAACTACGAGCAGTACTTC. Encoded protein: CASSRRVGGNYEQYF.

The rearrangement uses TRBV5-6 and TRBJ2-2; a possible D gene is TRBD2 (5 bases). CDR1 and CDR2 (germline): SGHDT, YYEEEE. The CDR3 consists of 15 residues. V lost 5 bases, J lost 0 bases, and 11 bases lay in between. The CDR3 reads CASRLLDSNTGELFF. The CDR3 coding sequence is TGTGCCAGCAGATTACTAGATTCGAACACCGGGGAGCTGTTTTTT.

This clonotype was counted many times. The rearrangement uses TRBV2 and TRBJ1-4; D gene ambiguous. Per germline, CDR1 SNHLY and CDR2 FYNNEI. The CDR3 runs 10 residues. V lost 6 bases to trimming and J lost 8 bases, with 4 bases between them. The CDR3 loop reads CASRGEKLFF. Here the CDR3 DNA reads TGTGCCAGCAGGGGGGAAAAACTGTTTTTT. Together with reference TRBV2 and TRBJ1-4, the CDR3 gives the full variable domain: EPEVTQTPSHQVTQMGQEVILRCVPISNHLYFYWYRQILGQKVEFLVSFYNNEISEKSEIFDDQFSVERPDGSNFTLKIRSTKLEDSAMYFCASRGEKLFFGSGTQLSVL.

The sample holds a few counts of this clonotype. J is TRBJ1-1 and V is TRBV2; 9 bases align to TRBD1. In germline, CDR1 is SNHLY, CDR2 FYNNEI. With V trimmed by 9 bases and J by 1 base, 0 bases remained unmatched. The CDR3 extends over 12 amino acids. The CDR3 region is CARDRGNTEAFF. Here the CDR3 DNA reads TGTGCCAGGGACAGGGGGAACACTGAAGCTTTCTTT.

The DNA for the CDR3 is TGTGCCAGCAGGAGAACGGGCCCAGATACGCAGTATTTT. Encoded protein: CASRRTGPDTQYF. The chain is built from TRBV7-9 and TRBJ2-3; no clear D gene. V lost 6 bases and J lost 4, with 11 bases in between. The CDR3 is 13 residues long. Germline loops: CDR1 SEHNR, CDR2 FQNEAQ (reference sequence). The entire variable domain, with the rest obtained from reference TRBV7-9 and TRBJ2-3, is as follows: DTGVSQNPRHKITKRGQNVTFRCDPISEHNRLYWYRQTLGQGPEFLTYFQNEAQLEKSRLLSDRFSAERPKGSFSTLEIQRTEQGDSAMYLCASRRTGPDTQYFGPGTRLTVL.

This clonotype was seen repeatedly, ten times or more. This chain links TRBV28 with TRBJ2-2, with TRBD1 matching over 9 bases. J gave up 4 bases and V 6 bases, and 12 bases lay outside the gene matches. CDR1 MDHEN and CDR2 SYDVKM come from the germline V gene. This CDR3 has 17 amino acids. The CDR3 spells CASRSWGTGQGTGELFF. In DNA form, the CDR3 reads TGTGCCAGCAGATCATGGGGGACAGGGCAAGGCACCGGGGAGCTGTTTTTT.

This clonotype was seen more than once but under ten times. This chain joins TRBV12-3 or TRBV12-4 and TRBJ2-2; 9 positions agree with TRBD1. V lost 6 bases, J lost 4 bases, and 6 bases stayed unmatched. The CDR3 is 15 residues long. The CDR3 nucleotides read TGTGCCAGCAGGGGGACAGGGACTTTCACCGGGGAGCTGTTTTTT. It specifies CASRGTGTFTGELFF.

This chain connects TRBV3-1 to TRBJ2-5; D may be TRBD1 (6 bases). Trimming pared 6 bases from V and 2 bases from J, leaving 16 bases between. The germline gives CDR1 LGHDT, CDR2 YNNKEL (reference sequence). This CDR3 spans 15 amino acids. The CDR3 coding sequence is TGTGCCAGCAGTCTATCCACAGGGTCTCAAGAGACCCAGTACTTC. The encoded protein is CASSLSTGSQETQYF.

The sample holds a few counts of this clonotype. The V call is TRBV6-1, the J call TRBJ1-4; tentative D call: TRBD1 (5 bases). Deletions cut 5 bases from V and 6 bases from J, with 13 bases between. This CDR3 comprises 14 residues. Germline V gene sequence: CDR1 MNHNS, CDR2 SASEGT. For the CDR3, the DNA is TGTGCCAGCAGTAGAGGGGAGGAGGATGAAAAACTGTTTTTT. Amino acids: CASSRGEEDEKLFF.

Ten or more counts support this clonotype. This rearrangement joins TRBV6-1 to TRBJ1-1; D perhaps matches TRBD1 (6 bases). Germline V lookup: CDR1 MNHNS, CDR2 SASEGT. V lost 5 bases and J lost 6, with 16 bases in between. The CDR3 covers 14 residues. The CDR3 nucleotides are TGTGCCAGCAGTCGGGGACAATCTCACGCTGAAGCTTTCTTT. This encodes CASSRGQSHAEAFF.

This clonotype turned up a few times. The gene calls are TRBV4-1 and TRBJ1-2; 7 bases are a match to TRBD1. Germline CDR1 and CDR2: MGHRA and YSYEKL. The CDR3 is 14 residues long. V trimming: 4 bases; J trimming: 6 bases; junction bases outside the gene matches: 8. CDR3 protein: CASSPREGADGYTF. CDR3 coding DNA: TGCGCCAGCAGCCCGCGGGAGGGGGCCGATGGCTACACCTTC.

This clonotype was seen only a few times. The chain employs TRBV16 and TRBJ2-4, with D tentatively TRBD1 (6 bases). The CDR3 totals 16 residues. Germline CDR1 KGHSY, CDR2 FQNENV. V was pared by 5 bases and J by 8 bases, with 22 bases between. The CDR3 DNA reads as TGTGCCAGCAGCAAACAAGTTGTTGGGGGCCGGGACATTCAGTACTTC. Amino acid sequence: CASSKQVVGGRDIQYF.

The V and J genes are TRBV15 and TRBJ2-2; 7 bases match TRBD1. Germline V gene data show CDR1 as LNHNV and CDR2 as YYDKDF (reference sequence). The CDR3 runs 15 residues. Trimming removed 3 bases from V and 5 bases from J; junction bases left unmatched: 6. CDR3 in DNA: TGTGCCACCAGCAGCCGTAACAGGGGAACCGGGGAGCTGTTTTTT. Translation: CATSSRNRGTGELFF.

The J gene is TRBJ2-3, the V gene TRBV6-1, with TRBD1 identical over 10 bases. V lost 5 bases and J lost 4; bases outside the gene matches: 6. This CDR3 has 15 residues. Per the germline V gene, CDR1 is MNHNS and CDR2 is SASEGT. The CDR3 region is CASSFGTGVADTQYF. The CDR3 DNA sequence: TGTGCCAGCAGTTTCGGGACAGGGGTTGCAGATACGCAGTATTTT.

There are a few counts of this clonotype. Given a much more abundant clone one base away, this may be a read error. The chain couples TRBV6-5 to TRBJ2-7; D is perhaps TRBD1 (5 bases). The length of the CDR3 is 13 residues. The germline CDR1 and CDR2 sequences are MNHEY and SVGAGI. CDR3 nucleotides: TGTGCCAGCAGTTACTACCAGGGCTACGAGCAGTGCTTC. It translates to CASSYYQGYEQCF.

Here the CDR3 reads CASSETPRHEQYF. CDR3 coding DNA: TGTGCCAGCAGTGAAACCCCGCGACACGAGCAGTACTTC. This chain links TRBV6-1 with TRBJ2-7; unclear D gene. This CDR3 has 13 residues. Germline-derived CDR1 and CDR2 are MNHNS and SASEGT. The V gene lost 2 bases and the J gene lost 5 bases, with 10 bases spanning the gap.

CDR3 sequence reads: CAYGTDGFTLHF. In nucleotides, the CDR3 is TGTGCCTACGGGACAGATGGGTTCACCCTCCACTTT. The genes are TRBV30 and TRBJ1-6; TRBD1 matches 7 bases. This CDR3 has 12 residues. Germline V gene data show CDR1 as GTSNPN and CDR2 as SVGIG (reference sequence). After removal of 7 bases from V and 14 bases from J, the junction contained 11 bases not matched to a gene. Based on the CDR3 plus reference TRBV30 and TRBJ1-6, the full variable domain is SQTIHQWPATLVQPVGSPLSLECTVEGTSNPNLYWYRQAAGRGLQLLFYSVGIGQISSEVPQNLSASRPQDRQFILSSKKLLLSDSGFYLCAYGTDGFTLHFGNGTRLTVT.